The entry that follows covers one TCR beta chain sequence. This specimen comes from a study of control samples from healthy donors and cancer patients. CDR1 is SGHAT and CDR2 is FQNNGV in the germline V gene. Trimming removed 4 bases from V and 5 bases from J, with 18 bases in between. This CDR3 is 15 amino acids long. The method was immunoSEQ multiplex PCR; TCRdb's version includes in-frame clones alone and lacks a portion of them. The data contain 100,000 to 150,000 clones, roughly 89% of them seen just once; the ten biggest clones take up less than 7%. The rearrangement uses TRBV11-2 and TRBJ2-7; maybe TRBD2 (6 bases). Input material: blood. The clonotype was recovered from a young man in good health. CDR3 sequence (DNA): TGTGCCAGCAGCTCCCTACGGGCGGGGTCGAACGAGCAGTACTTC. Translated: CASSSLRAGSNEQYF.